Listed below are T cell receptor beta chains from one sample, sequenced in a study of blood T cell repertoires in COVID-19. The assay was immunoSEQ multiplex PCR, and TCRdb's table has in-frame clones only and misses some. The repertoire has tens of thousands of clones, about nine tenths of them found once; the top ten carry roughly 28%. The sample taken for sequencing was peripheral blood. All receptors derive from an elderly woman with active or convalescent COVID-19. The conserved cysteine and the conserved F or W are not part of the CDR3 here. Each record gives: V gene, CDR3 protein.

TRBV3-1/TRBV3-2,ASSQGRTSQPQH
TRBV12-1,ASSFDKGRTEAF
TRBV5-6,ASSLLGDRGTDTQY
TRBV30,AWSVGQGNYNEQF
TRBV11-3,ASSRLTGGPDTQY
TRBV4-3,ASSQGGGSPLH
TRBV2,ASTGRRGNQPQH
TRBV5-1,ASSWDRGQTGELF
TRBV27,ASRGLGGPKQETQY
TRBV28,ASRVDSPYEAF
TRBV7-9,ASSLGTHNEKLF
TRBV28,ASSLGQGSYEQY
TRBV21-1,ASSKRGQLVMNTEAF
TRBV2,ASTGQGANQPQH
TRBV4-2,ASSQVPASTEAF
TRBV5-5,ASCRTGGANVLT
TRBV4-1,ASSQEGAGGSYNEQF
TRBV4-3,ASSPSPGQIYEKLF